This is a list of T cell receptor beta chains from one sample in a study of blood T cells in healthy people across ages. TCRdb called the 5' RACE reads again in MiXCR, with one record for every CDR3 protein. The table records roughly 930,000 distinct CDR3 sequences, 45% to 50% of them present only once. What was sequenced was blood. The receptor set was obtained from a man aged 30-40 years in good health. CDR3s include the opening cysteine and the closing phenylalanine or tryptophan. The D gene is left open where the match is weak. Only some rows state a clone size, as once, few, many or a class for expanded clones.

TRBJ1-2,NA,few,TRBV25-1,TGTGCCAGGCCTCTTGGAGGGGGGGCCTATGGCTACACCTTC,CARPLGGGAYGYTF
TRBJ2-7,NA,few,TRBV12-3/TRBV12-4,TGTGCCAGCAGTCTCCTCCAGGATAGTCCCCACGAGCAGTACTTC,CASSLLQDSPHEQYF
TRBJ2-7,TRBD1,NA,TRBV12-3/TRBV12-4,TGTGCCAGCAGTTTTGGGGACAGGGGACGGCACGCCTACGAGCAGTACTTC,CASSFGDRGRHAYEQYF
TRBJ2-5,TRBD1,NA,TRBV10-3,TGTGCCATCAAAGGGACAGGGGAAGAGACCCAGTACTTC,CAIKGTGEETQYF
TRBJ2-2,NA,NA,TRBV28,TGTGCCAGCAGTTCCGACAGCACCGGGGAGCTGTTTTTT,CASSSDSTGELFF
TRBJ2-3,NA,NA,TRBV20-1,TGCAGTGCTAGCCGCGGGACAAGCACAGATACGCAGTATTTT,CSASRGTSTDTQYF
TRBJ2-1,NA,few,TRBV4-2,TGTGCCAGCAGCATCAGCCCGAGCTCCTACAATGAGCAGTTCTTC,CASSISPSSYNEQFF
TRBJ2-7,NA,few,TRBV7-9,TGTGCCAGCAGCCACACTAGCAGCTACGAGCAGTACTTC,CASSHTSSYEQYF
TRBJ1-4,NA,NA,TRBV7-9,TGTGCCAGCAGCTGGGGCGGGGGTTCAACTAATGAAAAACTGTTTTTT,CASSWGGGSTNEKLFF
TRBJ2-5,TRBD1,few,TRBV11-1,TGTGCCAGCAGCCCATACTTGCGGCTAACAGGGGGGGAGACCCAGTACTTC,CASSPYLRLTGGETQYF
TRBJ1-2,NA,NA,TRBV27,TGTGCCAGCAGTTTAGTGGGACCCCCTAACTATGGCTACACCTTC,CASSLVGPPNYGYTF
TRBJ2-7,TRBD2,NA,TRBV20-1,TGCAGTGCTAGTCGGACTAGCGGGAGAAGTACGGGAGAGCAGTACTTC,CSASRTSGRSTGEQYF
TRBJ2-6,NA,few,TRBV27,TGTGCCAGCAGTTTAACCCTCTCTGGGGCCAACGTCCTGACTTTC,CASSLTLSGANVLTF
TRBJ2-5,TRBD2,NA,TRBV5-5,TGTGCCAGCAGCTGGGCGGGACTAAAAGTAGAGACCCAGTACTTC,CASSWAGLKVETQYF
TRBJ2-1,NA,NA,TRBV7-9,TGTGCCAGCAGCTTAGGATCGGCTGGTGGCCATGAGCAGTTCTTC,CASSLGSAGGHEQFF
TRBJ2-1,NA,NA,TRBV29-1,TGCAGCGCATCAGGGGTAAATGAGCAGTTCTTC,CSASGVNEQFF
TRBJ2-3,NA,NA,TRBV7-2,TGTGCCAGCAGGAGAGGGAAGGGGGTTAGCACAGATACGCAGTATTTT,CASRRGKGVSTDTQYF
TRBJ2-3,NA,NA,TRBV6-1,TGTGCCAGCAGTTTTGACAGAGAAGCAGATACGCAGTATTTT,CASSFDREADTQYF
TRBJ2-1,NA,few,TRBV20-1,TGCAGTGCCAAGGCGGGACTTGATGAGCAGTTCTTC,CSAKAGLDEQFF
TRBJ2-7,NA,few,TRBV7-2,TGTGCCAGCACCAGGGAAAGCAAACTCTCCTACGAGCAGTACTTC,CASTRESKLSYEQYF
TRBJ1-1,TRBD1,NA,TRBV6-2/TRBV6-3,TGTGCCAGCAGACTGACAGGGGGTTCGGGCACTGAAGCTTTCTTT,CASRLTGGSGTEAFF
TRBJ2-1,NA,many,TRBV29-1,TGCAGCGTTGAAGATGGGGGTAATGAGCAGTTCTTC,CSVEDGGNEQFF
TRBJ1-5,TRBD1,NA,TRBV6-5,TGTGCCAGCAGTCAACAGGGGGGCCAGCCCCAGCATTTT,CASSQQGGQPQHF
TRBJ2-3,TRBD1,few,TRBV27,TGTGCCAGCAGTCCGGAAGACAGGGGGCGAATCACAGATACGCAGTATTTT,CASSPEDRGRITDTQYF
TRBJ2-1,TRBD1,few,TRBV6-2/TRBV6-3,TGTGCCAGCAGTACGACAGGGGGCCTCTACAATGAGCAGTTCTTC,CASSTTGGLYNEQFF
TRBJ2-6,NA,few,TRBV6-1,TGTGCCAGCTCTGACCCCGGGGCCAACGTCCTGACTTTC,CASSDPGANVLTF
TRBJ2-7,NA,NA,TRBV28,TGTGCCAGCAGTCCCCGGGAAGGTCTCTACGAGCAGTACTTC,CASSPREGLYEQYF